The rows below give T cell receptor beta chains drawn from one sample of a study of response to subunit inactivated influenza vaccine. In TCRdb, the RT-PCR reads were re-called with MiXCR into one record per CDR3 protein. This table has hundreds of thousands of distinct CDR3 sequences, 15% to 20% appearing once. The sample in question was CD4+ T cells sorted from PBMCs, obtained about 24 months after vaccination. These receptors came from a man between 50 and 69 years old who received an inactivated influenza vaccine. Each CDR3 is given with its conserved first and last residue. The D gene is left open where the match is weak. Some rows mark clone size as missing; the rest say once, few, many or name a class of expanded clone.

cdr3_aa	cdr3_nt	clone_size	d_call	v_call	j_call
CASSLLAGGTGELFF	TGTGCCAGCAGCTTATTAGCGGGGGGCACCGGGGAGCTGTTTTTT	few	TRBD2	TRBV7-2	TRBJ2-2
CSARPAGTGDNSPLHF	TGCAGTGCTAGACCTGCCGGGACAGGCGATAATTCACCCCTCCACTTT	-	TRBD1	TRBV20-1	TRBJ1-6
CASSVGGDKHYEQYF	TGTGCCAGCTCCGTTGGGGGAGACAAACACTACGAGCAGTACTTC	few	-	TRBV5-4	TRBJ2-7
CASSLNGPPDF	TGTGCCAGCAGCCTTAATGGGCCTCCGGATTTT	few	-	TRBV3-1	TRBJ2-3
CASSLAGADEQFF	TGTGCCAGCAGCTTAGCAGGGGCCGATGAGCAGTTCTTC	many	-	TRBV7-9	TRBJ2-1
CASSDRKNTEAFF	TGTGCCAGCAGTGACAGAAAGAACACTGAAGCTTTCTTT	-	-	TRBV6-4	TRBJ1-1
CASKLQGNTEAFF	TGTGCCAGCAAATTACAGGGGAACACTGAAGCTTTCTTT	-	-	TRBV5-4	TRBJ1-1
CASSLTGTRGQFF	TGTGCCAGCAGTTTAACCGGGACTAGGGGGCAGTTCTTC	-	TRBD2	TRBV12-3/TRBV12-4	TRBJ2-1
CASSLVGSREGAEAFF	TGTGCCAGCAGCTTGGTCGGGTCTCGCGAGGGGGCTGAAGCTTTCTTT	-	-	TRBV5-8	TRBJ1-1
CASTADPRYEQYF	TGCGCCAGCACCGCAGACCCAAGATACGAGCAGTACTTC	-	-	TRBV10-1	TRBJ2-7
CASSFTGDRATEAFF	TGCGCCAGCAGCTTCACAGGGGACAGGGCTACTGAAGCTTTCTTT	few	TRBD1	TRBV5-1	TRBJ1-1
CASSPRGPSSYEQYF	TGTGCCAGCAGTCCCCGGGGCCCAAGCTCCTACGAGCAGTACTTC	many	-	TRBV12-3/TRBV12-4	TRBJ2-7
CASSVAWSSGANVLTF	TGTGCCAGCAGCGTAGCTTGGAGCTCTGGGGCCAACGTCCTGACTTTC	few	-	TRBV9	TRBJ2-6
CASREQGLSNVLTF	TGTGCCAGCAGGGAACAGGGTCTGTCTAACGTCCTGACTTTC	-	-	TRBV28	TRBJ2-6
CASSGERGSNSPLHF	TGTGCCAGCAGTGGGGAGCGGGGGTCTAATTCACCCCTCCACTTT	-	-	TRBV6-1	TRBJ1-6
CASSLDRGMAKNIQYF	TGTGCCAGCAGCTTAGATCGCGGGATGGCCAAAAACATTCAGTACTTC	-	-	TRBV11-2	TRBJ2-4
CASSLMLAGNTDTQYF	TGTGCCAGCAGCTTAATGCTAGCGGGGAACACAGATACGCAGTATTTT	-	TRBD2	TRBV7-3	TRBJ2-3
CASSPRGTVSYNEQFF	TGTGCCAGCAGCCCCAGGGGGACAGTCTCCTACAATGAGCAGTTCTTC	many	TRBD1	TRBV3-1	TRBJ2-1
CASSFVAANTEAFF	TGTGCCAGCAGTTTTGTGGCAGCCAACACTGAAGCTTTCTTT	many	-	TRBV6-5	TRBJ1-1
CAISGGQGPSGANVLTF	TGTGCCATCAGTGGGGGACAGGGACCATCTGGGGCCAACGTCCTGACTTTC	many	TRBD1	TRBV10-3	TRBJ2-6
CASSSTQGSLTEAFF	TGTGCCAGCAGCTCCACCCAGGGTTCCCTAACTGAAGCTTTCTTT	few	-	TRBV5-5	TRBJ1-1
CASTPLRSSTDTQYF	TGTGCCAGCACCCCTTTGAGATCTAGCACAGATACGCAGTATTTT	few	-	TRBV12-3/TRBV12-4	TRBJ2-3
CASSLALIWGLAGEETQYF	TGTGCCAGCAGTTTAGCGCTAATTTGGGGACTAGCGGGAGAAGAGACCCAGTACTTC	many	TRBD2	TRBV12-3/TRBV12-4	TRBJ2-5
CASSLEIGELFF	TGTGCCAGCAGCTTGGAGATCGGGGAGCTGTTTTTT	few	-	TRBV7-2	TRBJ2-2
CASSLEFSTNEKLFF	TGTGCCAGCAGCTTAGAGTTCTCAACTAATGAAAAACTGTTTTTT	few	-	TRBV7-2	TRBJ1-4
CSARSKREVYEQYF	TGCAGTGCTAGGTCGAAGCGGGAGGTCTACGAGCAGTACTTC	-	TRBD2	TRBV20-1	TRBJ2-7
CSARARLGGLFF	TGCAGTGCTAGAGCCAGGTTGGGGGGACTGTTTTTT	-	-	TRBV20-1	TRBJ1-4
CASSKALCSGAADTQYF	TGTGCCAGCAGCAAAGCGCTTTGTAGCGGGGCTGCAGATACGCAGTATTTT	-	-	TRBV21-1	TRBJ2-3
CASSLLARGDNEQFF	TGTGCCAGCAGTTTATTGGCTAGGGGAGACAATGAGCAGTTCTTC	-	-	TRBV12-3/TRBV12-4	TRBJ2-1
CASSHAGVYEAFF	TGTGCCAGCAGTCACGCAGGGGTATATGAAGCTTTCTTT	-	-	TRBV5-6	TRBJ1-1
CASSLGPVSRYEQYF	TGTGCCAGCAGTCTAGGACCCGTTTCCCGCTACGAGCAGTACTTC	-	-	TRBV6-2/TRBV6-3	TRBJ2-7
CASSRLSGTQETQYF	TGCGCCAGCAGCAGACTTTCGGGGACCCAAGAGACCCAGTACTTC	many	-	TRBV4-1	TRBJ2-5
CASSAGRRPEIYEQYF	TGTGCCAGCAGCGCAGGAAGACGCCCCGAGATCTACGAGCAGTACTTC	-	-	TRBV9	TRBJ2-7
CASSQARNTQYF	TGTGCCAGCAGTCAAGCCCGGAATACGCAGTATTTT	once	-	TRBV25-1	TRBJ2-3
CASSQDWAGGNQPQHF	TGCGCCAGCAGCCAAGATTGGGCAGGGGGTAATCAGCCCCAGCATTTT	-	TRBD1	TRBV4-3	TRBJ1-5
CASRRDRNTDTQYF	TGTGCCAGCAGGAGGGACAGGAACACAGATACGCAGTATTTT	-	TRBD1	TRBV2	TRBJ2-3
CSAGTSGRVGEQFF	TGCAGTGCGGGTACTAGCGGGAGGGTGGGTGAGCAGTTCTTC	-	TRBD2	TRBV20-1	TRBJ2-1
CASSLVGGSAGTDTQYF	TGTGCCAGCAGCTTAGTGGGCGGGAGTGCTGGCACAGATACGCAGTATTTT	-	TRBD2	TRBV7-2	TRBJ2-3
CASSSLTQGSNQPQHF	TGTGCCAGCAGTTCTCTTACACAGGGTTCCAATCAGCCCCAGCATTTT	many	-	TRBV28	TRBJ1-5
CASSPLKANEKLFF	TGTGCCAGCAGCCCCCTAAAAGCTAATGAAAAACTGTTTTTT	-	-	TRBV5-5	TRBJ1-4
CASSSSRGTGELFF	TGTGCCAGCAGCTCTAGCCGGGGGACCGGGGAGCTGTTTTTT	few	-	TRBV7-2	TRBJ2-2
CSARDPGGYGYTF	TGCAGTGCTAGAGACCCCGGGGGCTATGGCTACACCTTC	-	-	TRBV20-1	TRBJ1-2
CASSLMTSGISNEQFF	TGTGCCAGCAGCTTAATGACTAGCGGGATATCAAATGAGCAGTTCTTC	-	TRBD2	TRBV7-2	TRBJ2-1
CASSFLTHGQYNEQFF	TGTGCCAGCAGCTTCCTTACCCACGGACAGTACAATGAGCAGTTCTTC	-	-	TRBV11-2	TRBJ2-1
CASSPRDRLNEKLFF	TGTGCCAGCAGCCCTAGGGACAGACTAAATGAAAAACTGTTTTTT	-	TRBD1	TRBV7-9	TRBJ1-4
CASSHGNQPQHF	TGTGCCAGCAGTCATGGCAATCAGCCCCAGCATTTT	few	-	TRBV6-2/TRBV6-3	TRBJ1-5
CSASPGMKVSGEQFF	TGCAGTGCTAGTCCGGGAATGAAAGTGTCGGGTGAGCAGTTCTTC	-	-	TRBV20-1	TRBJ2-1
CASSPTGVNTGELFF	TGTGCCAGCAGTCCGACAGGCGTGAACACCGGGGAGCTGTTTTTT	once	-	TRBV6-4	TRBJ2-2
CASSLQVANTGELFF	TGTGCCAGCAGTTTACAGGTCGCGAACACCGGGGAGCTGTTTTTT	-	-	TRBV12-3/TRBV12-4	TRBJ2-2
CAISESAGTSGDNEQFF	TGTGCCATCAGTGAGTCGGCCGGGACTAGCGGCGACAATGAGCAGTTCTTC	-	TRBD2	TRBV10-3	TRBJ2-1
CATALYNEQFF	TGTGCCACCGCGTTGTACAATGAGCAGTTCTTC	many	-	TRBV24-1	TRBJ2-1
CASSGDSRSGNTIYF	TGTGCCAGCAGCGGAGACAGCCGCTCTGGAAACACCATATATTTT	-	-	TRBV7-2	TRBJ1-3
CASRTSGGRDTQYF	TGTGCCAGCAGGACTAGCGGTGGCCGAGATACGCAGTATTTT	few	TRBD2	TRBV4-2	TRBJ2-3
CASSTAGTENEKLFF	TGTGCCAGCAGTACCGCGGGGACGGAAAATGAAAAACTGTTTTTT	few	-	TRBV6-1	TRBJ1-4
CASSPVEETQYF	TGTGCCAGCAGCCCGGTGGAAGAGACCCAGTACTTC	few	-	TRBV6-2/TRBV6-3	TRBJ2-5
CAWSFIGDTQYF	TGTGCCTGGAGTTTCATTGGAGATACGCAGTATTTT	-	-	TRBV30	TRBJ2-3
CASSSLGISGNTIYF	TGTGCCAGCAGCTCACTAGGGATTTCTGGAAACACCATATATTTT	many	-	TRBV9	TRBJ1-3
CASSVTGVGGSPLHF	TGTGCCAGCAGTGTGACAGGGGTCGGGGGATCACCCCTCCACTTT	-	TRBD1	TRBV27	TRBJ1-6
CASSLLGGSIVYEQYF	TGTGCCAGCAGCCTCCTCGGCGGGAGTATTGTCTACGAGCAGTACTTC	-	TRBD2	TRBV14	TRBJ2-7